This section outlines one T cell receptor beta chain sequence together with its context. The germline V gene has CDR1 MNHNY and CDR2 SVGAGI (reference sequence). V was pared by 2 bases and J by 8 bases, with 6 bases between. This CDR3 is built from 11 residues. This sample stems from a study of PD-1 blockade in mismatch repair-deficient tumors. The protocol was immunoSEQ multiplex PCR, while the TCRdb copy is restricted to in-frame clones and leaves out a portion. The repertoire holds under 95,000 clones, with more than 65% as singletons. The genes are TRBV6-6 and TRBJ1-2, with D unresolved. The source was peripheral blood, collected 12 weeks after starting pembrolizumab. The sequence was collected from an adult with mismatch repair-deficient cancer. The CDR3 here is CASSYPGGYTF. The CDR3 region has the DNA TGTGCCAGCAGTTACCCGGGGGGCTACACCTTC.